Below are 12 T cell receptor beta chains sequenced from a single sample in a study of shared clonotypes between healthy human individuals. Profiled with immunoSEQ multiplex PCR; TCRdb holds only in-frame clones, not every one. Of roughly 760,000 clones in the sample, roughly 70% were seen once. The sequenced sample consisted of memory CD4+ T cells sorted from blood. As to subset: CD45RA-negative fraction. These receptors all come from a woman aged 30 to 39 in good health.

This chain uses TRBV14 with TRBJ1-1; TRBD1 aligns across 7 bases. This CDR3 spans 14 amino acids. V trimming: 4 bases; J trimming: 6 bases; junction bases outside the gene matches: 8. Looked up from germline, CDR1 is SGHDN and CDR2 is FVKESK. The CDR3 DNA is TGTGCCAGCAGCCGAACTACAGGGGTACCTGAAGCTTTCTTT. Translation gives CASSRTTGVPEAFF.

The chain couples TRBV15 to TRBJ2-3; D may be TRBD1 (6 bases). Germline lookup yields CDR1 LNHNV and CDR2 YYDKDF (reference sequence). The CDR3 sequence is 15 residues long. Trimming left V 3 bases short and J 7 bases short, with 17 bases between. The CDR3 DNA sequence: TGTGCCACCAGCAGCCAGCAGGGGATTTGGAATACGCAGTATTTT. This sequence encodes CATSSQQGIWNTQYF.

V is TRBV18 and J is TRBJ1-1, with D hard to call. The CDR3 runs 14 residues. Trimming took 3 bases from V and 3 from J, leaving 11 bases between them. Per the germline V gene, CDR1 is KGHSH and CDR2 is LQKENI. CDR3: CASSPALGDTEAFF. CDR3 DNA: TGTGCCAGCTCACCGGCGTTAGGTGACACTGAAGCTTTCTTT.

V and J are TRBV6-5 and TRBJ2-5; the D gene is possibly TRBD2 (6 bases). The V end lost 5 bases, the J end lost 3 bases, and 13 bases lay between the germline ends. Germline CDR1 and CDR2: MNHEY and SVGAGI. The CDR3 consists of 14 residues. The CDR3 DNA is TGTGCCAGCAGTCCTTTCGGCGGGAAAGAGACCCAGTACTTC. It encodes CASSPFGGKETQYF.

The chain joins TRBV29-1 to TRBJ2-1, with D possibly matching TRBD2 (6 bases). Trimming removed 6 bases at V and 7 bases at J, with 16 bases between. The germline gives CDR1 SQVTM, CDR2 ANQGSEA. The CDR3 has 13 residues. The CDR3 region is CSVHRGTGNEQFF. Written as DNA, the CDR3 is TGCAGCGTGCACCGCGGGACGGGGAATGAGCAGTTCTTC.

This chain joins TRBV29-1 and TRBJ2-1; 9 nucleotides line up with TRBD1. Trimming cost V 0 bases and J 12 bases; bases outside gene matches: 6. CDR3 length: 13 residues. CDR1 is SQVTM and CDR2 is ANQGSEA in the germline V gene. CDR3 nucleotide sequence: TGCAGCGTTGAAGATCGAGAGGGACAGGGGCAGTTCTTC. Translation gives CSVEDREGQGQFF.

The chain uses TRBV27 and TRBJ2-7; 9 bases are shared with TRBD1. Looked up from germline, CDR1 is MNHEY and CDR2 is SMNVEV (reference sequence). With 5 bases clipped from V and 2 bases from J, the junction kept 4 bases outside the gene matches. This CDR3 region has 14 residues. CDR3 bases: TGTGCCAGCAGTAGAAACAGGGGGCCCTACGAGCAGTACTTC. This gives the protein CASSRNRGPYEQYF.

The chain recombines TRBV27 with TRBJ2-2, with 14 bases lining up with TRBD2. Trimming removed 4 bases from V and 1 base from J; junction bases left unmatched: 8. The CDR3 runs to 19 residues. CDR1 MNHEY and CDR2 SMNVEV come from the germline V gene (reference sequence). The CDR3 nucleotides read TGTGCCAGCAGTTCACTCGGACTAGCGGGAGGCCTGAACACCGGGGAGCTGTTTTTT. This sequence encodes CASSSLGLAGGLNTGELFF.

This rearrangement joins TRBV28 to TRBJ2-5, with 7 bases matching TRBD1. CDR1 is MDHEN and CDR2 is SYDVKM in the germline V gene. This CDR3 is 14 amino acids long. V gave up 4 bases and J gave up 5 bases; unmatched junction bases: 7. The chain's CDR3 is CASSSITGVETQYF. CDR3 nucleotides: TGTGCCAGCAGTTCCATAACAGGGGTGGAGACCCAGTACTTC.

The genes are TRBV10-1 and TRBJ2-7, with unresolved D. This CDR3 is built from 14 residues. The V end was cut by 3 bases, the J end by 5 bases, with 14 bases between. The germline gives CDR1 WNHNN, CDR2 SYGVQD (reference sequence). The CDR3 protein is CASSESLVGNEQYF. CDR3 coding DNA: TGCGCCAGCAGTGAATCCTTGGTGGGAAACGAGCAGTACTTC.

The table lists this clone with a few counts. The J gene is TRBJ1-1, the V gene TRBV28; possibly TRBD1 for D (6 bases). The CDR3 is 15 residues long. V was cut by 6 bases and J by 4 bases, with 18 bases left in between. Germline values: CDR1 MDHEN, CDR2 SYDVKM. DNA for the CDR3: TGTGCCAGCAGGTCTACAAAATCGACAGGCACTGAAGCTTTCTTT. Protein: CASRSTKSTGTEAFF.

Written as DNA, the CDR3 is TGTGCCAGCTGCCGTAGCGGGAGGGTGGGGAATGAGCAGTTCTTC. It translates to CASCRSGRVGNEQFF. The chain employs TRBV27 and TRBJ2-1, with 11 bases lining up with TRBD2. V gave up 8 bases and J gave up 7 bases; unmatched junction bases: 10. From germline, CDR1 is MNHEY and CDR2 SMNVEV (reference sequence). This CDR3 contains 15 residues.